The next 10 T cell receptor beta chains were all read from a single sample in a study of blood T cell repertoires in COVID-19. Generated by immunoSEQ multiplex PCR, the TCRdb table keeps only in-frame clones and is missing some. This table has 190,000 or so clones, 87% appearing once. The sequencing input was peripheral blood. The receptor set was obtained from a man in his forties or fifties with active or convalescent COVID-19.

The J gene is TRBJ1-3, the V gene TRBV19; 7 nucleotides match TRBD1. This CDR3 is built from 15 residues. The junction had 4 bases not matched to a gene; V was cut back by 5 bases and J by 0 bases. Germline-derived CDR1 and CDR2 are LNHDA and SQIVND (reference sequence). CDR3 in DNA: TGTGCCAGTAGTCGTACAGGGGACTCTGGAAACACCATATATTTT. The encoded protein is CASSRTGDSGNTIYF.

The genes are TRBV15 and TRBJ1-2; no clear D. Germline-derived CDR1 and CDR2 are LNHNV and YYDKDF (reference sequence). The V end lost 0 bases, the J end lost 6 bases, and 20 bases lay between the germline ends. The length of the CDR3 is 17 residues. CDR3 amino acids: CATSRDSGRPRNHGYTF. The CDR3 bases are TGTGCCACCAGCAGAGATTCAGGCAGACCCCGGAATCATGGCTACACCTTC.

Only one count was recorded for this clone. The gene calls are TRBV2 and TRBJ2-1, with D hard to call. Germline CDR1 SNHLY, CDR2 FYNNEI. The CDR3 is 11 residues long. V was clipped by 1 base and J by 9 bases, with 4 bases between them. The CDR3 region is CASSEGSEQFF. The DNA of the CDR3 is TGTGCCAGCAGTGAAGGGAGTGAGCAGTTCTTC.

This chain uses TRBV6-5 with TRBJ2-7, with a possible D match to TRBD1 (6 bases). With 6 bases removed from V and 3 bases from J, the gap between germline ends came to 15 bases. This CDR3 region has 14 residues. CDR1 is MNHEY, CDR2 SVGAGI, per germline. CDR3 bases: TGTGCCAGCAGACCCCTCAGGGGCAGCTACGAGCAGTACTTC. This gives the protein CASRPLRGSYEQYF.

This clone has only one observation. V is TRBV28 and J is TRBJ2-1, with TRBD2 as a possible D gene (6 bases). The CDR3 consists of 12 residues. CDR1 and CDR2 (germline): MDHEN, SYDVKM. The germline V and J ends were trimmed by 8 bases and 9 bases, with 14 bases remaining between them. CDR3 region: CASGPAGTEQFF. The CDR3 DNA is TGTGCCAGCGGACCGGCGGGGACTGAGCAGTTCTTC.

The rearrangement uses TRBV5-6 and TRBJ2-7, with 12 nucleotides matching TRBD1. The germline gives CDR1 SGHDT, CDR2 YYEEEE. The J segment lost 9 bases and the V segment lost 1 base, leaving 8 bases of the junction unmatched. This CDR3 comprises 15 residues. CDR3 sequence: CASSLRMGQGAAQYF. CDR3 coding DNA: TGTGCCAGCAGCTTGAGAATGGGACAGGGGGCCGCGCAGTACTTC.

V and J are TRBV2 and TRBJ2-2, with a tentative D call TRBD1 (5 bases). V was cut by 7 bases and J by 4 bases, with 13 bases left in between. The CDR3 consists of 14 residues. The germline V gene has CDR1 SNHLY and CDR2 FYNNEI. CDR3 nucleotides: TGTGCCAGCAAAAAAGGGGCCGGCACCGGGGAGCTGTTTTTT. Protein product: CASKKGAGTGELFF.

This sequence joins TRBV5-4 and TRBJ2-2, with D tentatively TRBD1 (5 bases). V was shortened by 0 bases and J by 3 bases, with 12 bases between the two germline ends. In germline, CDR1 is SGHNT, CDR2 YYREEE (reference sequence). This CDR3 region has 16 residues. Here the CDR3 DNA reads TGTGCCAGCAGCTTGGCGAAGGGGCTGGACACCGGGGAGCTGTTTTTT. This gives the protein CASSLAKGLDTGELFF. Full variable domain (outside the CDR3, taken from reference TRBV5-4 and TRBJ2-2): ETGVTQSPTHLIKTRGQQVTLRCSSQSGHNTVSWYQQALGQGPQFIFQYYREEENGRGNFPPRFSGLQFPNYSSELNVNALELDDSALYLCASSLAKGLDTGELFFGEGSRLTVL.

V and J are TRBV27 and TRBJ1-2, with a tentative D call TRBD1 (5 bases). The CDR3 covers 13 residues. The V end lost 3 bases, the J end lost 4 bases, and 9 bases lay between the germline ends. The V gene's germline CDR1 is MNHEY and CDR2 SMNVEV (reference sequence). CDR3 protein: CASSLQGSYGYTF. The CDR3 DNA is TGTGCCAGCAGTTTGCAGGGATCCTATGGCTACACCTTC.

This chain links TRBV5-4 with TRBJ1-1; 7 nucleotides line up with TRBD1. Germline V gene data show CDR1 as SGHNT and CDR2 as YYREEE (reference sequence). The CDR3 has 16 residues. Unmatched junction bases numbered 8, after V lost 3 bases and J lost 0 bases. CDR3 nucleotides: TGTGCCAGCAGCTCCCCCAGGGGGGACTTGAACACTGAAGCTTTCTTT. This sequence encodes CASSSPRGDLNTEAFF.